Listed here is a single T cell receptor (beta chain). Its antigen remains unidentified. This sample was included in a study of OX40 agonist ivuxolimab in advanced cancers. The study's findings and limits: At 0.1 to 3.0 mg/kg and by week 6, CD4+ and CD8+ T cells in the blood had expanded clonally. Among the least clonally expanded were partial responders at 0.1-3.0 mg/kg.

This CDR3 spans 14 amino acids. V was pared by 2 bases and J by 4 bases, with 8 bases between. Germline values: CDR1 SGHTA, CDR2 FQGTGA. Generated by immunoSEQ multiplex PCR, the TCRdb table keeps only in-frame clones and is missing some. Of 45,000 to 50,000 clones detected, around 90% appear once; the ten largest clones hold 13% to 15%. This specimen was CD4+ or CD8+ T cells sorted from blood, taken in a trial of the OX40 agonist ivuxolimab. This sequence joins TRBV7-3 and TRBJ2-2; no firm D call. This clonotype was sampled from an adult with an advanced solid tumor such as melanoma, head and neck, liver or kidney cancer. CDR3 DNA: TGTGCCAGCAGCTTAGGCACTGTCACCGGGGAGCTGTTTTTT. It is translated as CASSLGTVTGELFF.